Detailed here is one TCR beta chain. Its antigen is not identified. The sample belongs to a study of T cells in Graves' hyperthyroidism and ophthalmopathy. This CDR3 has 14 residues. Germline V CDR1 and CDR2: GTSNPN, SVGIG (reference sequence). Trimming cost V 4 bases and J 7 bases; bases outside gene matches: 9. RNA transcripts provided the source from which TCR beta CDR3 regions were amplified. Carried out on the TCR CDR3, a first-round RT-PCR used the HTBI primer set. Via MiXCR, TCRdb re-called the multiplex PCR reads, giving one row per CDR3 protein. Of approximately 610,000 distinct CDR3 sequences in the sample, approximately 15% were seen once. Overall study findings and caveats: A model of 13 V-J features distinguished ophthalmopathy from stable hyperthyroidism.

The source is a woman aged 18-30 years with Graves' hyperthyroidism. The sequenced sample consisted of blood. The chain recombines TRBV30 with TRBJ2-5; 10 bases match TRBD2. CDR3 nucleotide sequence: TGTGCCTGGAAGGCCGGCCTAGCGGGAGCGACCCAGTACTTC. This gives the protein CAWKAGLAGATQYF.